The 21 T cell receptor beta chains reported below all come from one sample, sequenced in a study of human T cells and chemical hapten exposure. TCRdb reprocessed the RACE reads via MiXCR and lists one record per CDR3 protein. Altogether just under 350,000 distinct CDR3 sequences are present, 6% to 8.5% being singletons, with the ten largest covering 7.5% to 9%. The time point was: patch test 1, 2 weeks after DPC sensitization. Treatment in this sample: therapeutic diphenylcyclopropenone sensitization with weekly scalp DPC. The sequencing here drew on whole blood, taken in connection with sensitization to the hapten diphenylcyclopropenone (DPC). The receptor source for this set is a woman under 30 with alopecia areata. Some clones in this sample may be carry-over from other donors' samples.

In its sample, this clonotype was seen many times. The gene calls are TRBV10-3 and TRBJ2-7, with a possible D match to TRBD1 (5 bases). Deletions cut 0 bases from V and 5 bases from J, with 14 bases between. Germline values: CDR1 ENHRY, CDR2 SYGVKD. The CDR3 totals 15 residues. CDR3 coding DNA: TGTGCCATCAGTGAGTCTCCAGGGTCAAGACACGAGCAGTACTTC. This translates into CAISESPGSRHEQYF.

In its sample, this clonotype was seen many times. This rearrangement joins TRBV6-5 to TRBJ2-7; D may be TRBD1 (6 bases). The germline CDR1 and CDR2 sequences are MNHEY and SVGAGI. CDR3 length: 13 residues. Trimming took 8 bases from V and 5 from J, leaving 16 bases between them. CDR3 sequence reads: CASGEQGADEQYF. In nucleotides, the CDR3 is TGTGCCAGCGGCGAACAGGGAGCCGACGAGCAGTACTTC.

The chain has TRBV13 and TRBJ1-2, with no clear D. V was pared by 0 bases and J by 4 bases, with 15 bases between. Germline values: CDR1 PRHDT, CDR2 FYEKMQ (reference sequence). This CDR3 contains 16 residues. The chain's CDR3 is CASSLGDVWEPYGYTF. For the CDR3, the DNA is TGTGCCAGCAGCTTAGGGGACGTATGGGAGCCCTATGGCTACACCTTC.

This clonotype was picked up a small number of times. The chain combines TRBV12-3 or TRBV12-4 with TRBJ2-5, with TRBD2 matching 10 bases. The V segment lost 5 bases and the J segment 5 bases; nucleotides outside the gene matches: 8. The CDR3 covers 15 residues. The CDR3 spells CASSPLAGVAETQYF. DNA for the CDR3: TGTGCCAGCAGTCCGCTAGCGGGGGTGGCGGAGACCCAGTACTTC.

In its sample, this clonotype was seen a few times. V and J are TRBV5-1 and TRBJ2-3, with TRBD1 matching 7 bases. The length of the CDR3 is 15 residues. CDR1 is SGHRS and CDR2 is YFSETQ in the germline V gene. With V trimmed by 2 bases and J by 6 bases, 9 bases remained unmatched. The CDR3 region is CASSLGDRDLDTQYF. The CDR3 DNA is TGCGCCAGCAGCTTAGGCGACAGGGATTTGGATACGCAGTATTTT. Full variable domain (missing parts from reference TRBV5-1 and TRBJ2-3): KAGVTQTPRYLIKTRGQQVTLSCSPISGHRSVSWYQQTPGQGLQFLFEYFSETQRNKGNFPGRFSGRQFSNSRSEMNVSTLELGDSALYLCASSLGDRDLDTQYFGPGTRLTVL.

The V call is TRBV3-1, the J call TRBJ1-1, with D possibly being TRBD1 (5 bases). Germline V gene sequence: CDR1 LGHDT, CDR2 YNNKEL (reference sequence). V was clipped by 8 bases and J by 1 base, with 17 bases between them. The CDR3 has 15 amino acids. This chain's CDR3 is CASREGTKQNTEAFF. CDR3 coding DNA: TGTGCCAGCCGGGAAGGGACGAAGCAGAACACTGAAGCTTTCTTT.

This clonotype occurred many times. V and J are TRBV6-4 and TRBJ2-2; D gene unclear. Germline lookup yields CDR1 MRHNA and CDR2 SNTAGT. This CDR3 region has 13 residues. Trimming took 0 bases from V and 4 from J, leaving 3 bases between them. The chain's CDR3 is CASSDSVTGELFF. The CDR3 region has the DNA TGTGCCAGCAGTGACTCGGTCACCGGGGAGCTGTTTTTT.

This clonotype was found a few times. This chain links TRBV4-1 with TRBJ2-5; weak D call: TRBD2 (7 bases). CDR3 length equals 16 residues. Germline V gene data show CDR1 as MGHRA and CDR2 as YSYEKL. V shed 0 bases and J shed 1 base, with 12 bases lying between them. CDR3: CASSQDHGGLQETQYF. The CDR3 DNA is TGCGCCAGCAGCCAAGATCACGGGGGGCTCCAAGAGACCCAGTACTTC.

V gene TRBV27 combines with J gene TRBJ2-2; D is uncertain. CDR1 is MNHEY and CDR2 is SMNVEV in the germline V gene (reference sequence). This CDR3 is 17 amino acids long. The V end was cut by 1 base, the J end by 1 base, with 13 bases between. This CDR3 reads CASSLYVTSQNTGELFF. The CDR3 bases are TGTGCCAGCAGTTTATACGTCACCAGCCAGAACACCGGGGAGCTGTTTTTT.

This clonotype was picked up many times. CDR3 sequence reads: CASTWTGGGTGELFF. The DNA for the CDR3 is TGTGCCAGCACTTGGACAGGGGGCGGAACCGGGGAGCTGTTTTTT. This chain uses TRBV12-3 or TRBV12-4 with TRBJ2-2, with 11 bases lining up with TRBD1. V lost 7 bases, J lost 5 bases, and 6 bases stayed unmatched. There are 15 residues in the CDR3.

There are a few counts of this clonotype. The chain employs TRBV5-6 and TRBJ2-3; D is perhaps TRBD1 (5 bases). The CDR3 is made up of 12 amino acids. The germline V and J ends were trimmed by 1 base and 9 bases, with 9 bases remaining between them. Per germline, CDR1 SGHDT and CDR2 YYEEEE. CDR3 DNA: TGTGCCAGCAGCTTGTTAACAGGAACGCAGTATTTT. Its protein product is CASSLLTGTQYF.

This clonotype was found a few times. The chain links TRBV27 to TRBJ1-5; D might be TRBD1 (5 bases). This CDR3 contains 13 residues. Per germline, CDR1 MNHEY and CDR2 SMNVEV (reference sequence). The V and J ends lost 2 bases and 5 bases respectively, with 7 bases between them. In DNA, the CDR3 is TGTGCCAGCAGTTTAAAACAGGATCAGCCCCAGCATTTT. Its protein is CASSLKQDQPQHF.

This clonotype has ten or more counts. This chain uses TRBV6-2 or TRBV6-3 with TRBJ1-6; 8 bases align to TRBD1. Trimming cost V 5 bases and J 8 bases; bases outside gene matches: 8. The germline V gene encodes CDR1 MNHEY and CDR2 SVGEGT. The CDR3 sequence is 15 residues long. The CDR3 spells CASSVEDRGDSPLHF. CDR3 nucleotide sequence: TGTGCCAGCAGTGTGGAAGACAGGGGAGATTCACCCCTCCACTTT.

This chain uses TRBV6-1 with TRBJ1-5; the D is unclear. V was trimmed by 4 bases and J by 1 base, leaving 11 bases between them. Germline V CDR1 and CDR2: MNHNS, SASEGT. The CDR3 contains 15 residues. In DNA, the CDR3 is TGTGCCAGCAGTGTGAGTTCTGGGAGCAATCAGCCCCAGCATTTT. Translating gives CASSVSSGSNQPQHF.

This clonotype was observed a few times. One end of the junction varies from germline; a read error may be responsible. This rearrangement joins TRBV7-7 to TRBJ1-6; no firm D call. Germline-derived CDR1 and CDR2 are SSHAT and FNYEAQ (reference sequence). The CDR3 is made up of 14 amino acids. Here the CDR3 reads CASSLKSGNSPLHF. DNA for the CDR3: TGTGCTAGCAGCTTAAAGTCGGGGAATTCACCCCTCCACTTT.

V usage is TRBV11-3 and J usage is TRBJ2-3, with 7 bases fitting TRBD1. V shed 5 bases, J shed 2 bases, and the junction held 7 bases outside the gene matches. Germline V gene sequence: CDR1 SGHNT, CDR2 YENEEA. This CDR3 is 15 amino acids long. The CDR3 DNA sequence: TGTGCCAGCAGCCCTGGGACAGCAACCACAGATACGCAGTATTTT. Translating it yields CASSPGTATTDTQYF.

This clonotype was found many times. This chain joins TRBV18 and TRBJ2-3; D remains unclear. This CDR3 contains 12 residues. Germline-derived CDR1 and CDR2 are KGHSH and LQKENI. V was clipped by 6 bases and J by 7 bases, with 11 bases between them. CDR3 region: CASSARGNTQYF. In nucleotides, the CDR3 is TGTGCCAGCTCGGCACGTGGGAATACGCAGTATTTT.

This clonotype has a handful of counts. This rearrangement joins TRBV7-9 to TRBJ1-4; no firm D call. This CDR3 has 15 amino acids. V was trimmed by 0 bases and J by 4 bases, leaving 9 bases between them. Germline V gives CDR1 SEHNR, CDR2 FQNEAQ (reference sequence). CDR3 sequence: CASSLARNVNEKLFF. The CDR3 DNA is TGTGCCAGCAGCTTAGCGAGAAACGTTAATGAAAAACTGTTTTTT.

This clonotype turned up a few times. The chain carries TRBV9 and TRBJ2-3; TRBD2 aligns across 9 bases. The V gene's germline CDR1 is SGDLS and CDR2 YYNGEE. The CDR3 has 17 residues. Losses at the gene ends were 0 bases for V and 3 bases for J; bases not matched to a gene: 8. The DNA of the CDR3 is TGTGCCAGCAGCGTAGGCATCGGGACTAGCAGTACAGATACGCAGTATTTT. It encodes CASSVGIGTSSTDTQYF.

In its sample, this clonotype was seen a few times. This chain connects TRBV12-3 or TRBV12-4 to TRBJ1-1; no reliable D call. V gave up 6 bases and J gave up 6 bases, with 8 bases separating them. The CDR3 runs to 11 residues. The CDR3 DNA sequence: TGTGCCAGCAGCCTCTATCCTGAAGCTTTCTTT. Translating gives CASSLYPEAFF.

Only a few counts were recorded for this clonotype. In DNA, the CDR3 is TGTGCCAGCAGCTTCGTGGGGATCAATAGCAATCAGCCCCAGCATTTT. It specifies CASSFVGINSNQPQHF. V usage is TRBV7-2 and J usage is TRBJ1-5, with D hard to call. V was trimmed by 3 bases and J by 0 bases, leaving 12 bases between them. This CDR3 is built from 16 residues. CDR1 and CDR2 (germline): SGHTA, FQGNSA.